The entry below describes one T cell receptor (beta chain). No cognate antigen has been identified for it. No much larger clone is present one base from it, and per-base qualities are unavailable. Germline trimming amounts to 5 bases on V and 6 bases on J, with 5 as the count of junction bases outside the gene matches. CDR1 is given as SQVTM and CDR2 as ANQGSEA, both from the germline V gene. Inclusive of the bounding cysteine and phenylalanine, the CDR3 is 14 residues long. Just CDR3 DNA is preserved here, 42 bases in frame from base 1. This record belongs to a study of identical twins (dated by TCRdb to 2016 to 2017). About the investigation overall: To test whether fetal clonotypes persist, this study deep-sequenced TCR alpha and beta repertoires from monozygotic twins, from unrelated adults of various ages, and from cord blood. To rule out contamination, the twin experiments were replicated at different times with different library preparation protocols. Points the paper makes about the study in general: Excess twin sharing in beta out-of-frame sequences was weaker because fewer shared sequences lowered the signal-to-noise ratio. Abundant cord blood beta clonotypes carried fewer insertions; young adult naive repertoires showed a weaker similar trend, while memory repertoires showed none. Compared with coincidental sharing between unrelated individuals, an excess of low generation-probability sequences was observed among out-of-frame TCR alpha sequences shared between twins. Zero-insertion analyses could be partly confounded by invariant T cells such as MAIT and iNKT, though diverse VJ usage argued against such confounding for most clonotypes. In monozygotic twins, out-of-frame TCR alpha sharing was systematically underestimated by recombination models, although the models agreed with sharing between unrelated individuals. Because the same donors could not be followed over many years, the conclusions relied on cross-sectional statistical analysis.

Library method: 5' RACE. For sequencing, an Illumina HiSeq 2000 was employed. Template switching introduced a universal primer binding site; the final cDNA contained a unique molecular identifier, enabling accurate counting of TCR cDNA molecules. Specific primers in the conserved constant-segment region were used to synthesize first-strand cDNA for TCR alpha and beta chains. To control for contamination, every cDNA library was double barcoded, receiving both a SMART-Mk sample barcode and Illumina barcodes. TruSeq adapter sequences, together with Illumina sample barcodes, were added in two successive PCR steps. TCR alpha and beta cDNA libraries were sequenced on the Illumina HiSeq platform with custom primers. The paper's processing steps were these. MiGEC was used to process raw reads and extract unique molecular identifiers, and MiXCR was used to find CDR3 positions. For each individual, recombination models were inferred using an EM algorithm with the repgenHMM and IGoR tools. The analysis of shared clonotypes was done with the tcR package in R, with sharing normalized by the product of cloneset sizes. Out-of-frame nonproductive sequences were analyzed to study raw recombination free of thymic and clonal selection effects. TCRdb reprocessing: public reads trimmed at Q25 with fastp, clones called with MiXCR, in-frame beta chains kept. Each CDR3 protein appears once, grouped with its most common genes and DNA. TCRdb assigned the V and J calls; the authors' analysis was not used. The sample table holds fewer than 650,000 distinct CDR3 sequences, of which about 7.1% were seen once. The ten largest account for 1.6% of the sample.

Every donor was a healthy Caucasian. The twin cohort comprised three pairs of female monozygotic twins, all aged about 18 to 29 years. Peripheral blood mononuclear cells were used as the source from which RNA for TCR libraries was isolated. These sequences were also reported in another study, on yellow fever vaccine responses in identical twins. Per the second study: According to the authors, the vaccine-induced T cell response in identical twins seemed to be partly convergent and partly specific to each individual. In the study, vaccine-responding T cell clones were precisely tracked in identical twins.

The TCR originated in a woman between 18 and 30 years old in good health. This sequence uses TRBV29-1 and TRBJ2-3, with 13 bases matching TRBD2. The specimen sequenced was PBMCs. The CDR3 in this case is CSVKKGLAGDTQYF. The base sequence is TGCAGCGTTAAAAAGGGACTAGCGGGGGATACGCAGTATTTT.